This paragraph covers one T cell receptor (beta chain) sequence. The entry originates in a study of Ad26.COV2.S vaccination and SARS-CoV-2 variants. Trimming shortened V by 3 bases and J by 8 bases, and 16 bases separated the two germline ends. This CDR3 region has 15 residues. Germline V gene data show CDR1 as SGHVS and CDR2 as FQNEAQ. Stated treatment: around 19 received Ad26.COV2.S at low or high dose, single or two shots; 5 received placebo; per-sample allocation not given. Sampling happened 63 days after the first vaccine or placebo injection. Here immunoSEQ multiplex PCR was the method, and the copy in TCRdb shows in-frame clones only, minus some. The sample contains about 680,000 clones, roughly nine tenths of which appear only once.

The chain uses TRBV7-8 and TRBJ1-4; D remains ambiguous. The sequenced sample was peripheral blood, obtained in a trial of Ad26.COV2.S vaccine versus placebo. The clonotype was recovered from a person between 18 and 60 years old who received the Ad26.COV2.S COVID-19 vaccine or a placebo. CDR3 in amino acids: CASSFAGGAGEKLFF. The CDR3 region has the DNA TGTGCCAGCAGCTTCGCGGGAGGTGCAGGCGAAAAACTGTTTTTT.